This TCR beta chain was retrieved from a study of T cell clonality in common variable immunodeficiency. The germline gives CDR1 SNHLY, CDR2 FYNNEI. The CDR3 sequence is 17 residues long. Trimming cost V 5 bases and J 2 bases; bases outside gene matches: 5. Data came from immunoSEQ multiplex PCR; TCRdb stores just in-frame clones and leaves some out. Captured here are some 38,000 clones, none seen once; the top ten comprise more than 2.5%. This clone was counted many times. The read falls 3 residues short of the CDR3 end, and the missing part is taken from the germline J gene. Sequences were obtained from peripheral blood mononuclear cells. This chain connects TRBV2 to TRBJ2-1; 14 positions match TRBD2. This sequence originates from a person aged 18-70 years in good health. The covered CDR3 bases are TGTGCCAGCAGTTTAAGACTAGCGGGAGGGACCTACAATGAG. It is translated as CASSLRLAGGTYNE. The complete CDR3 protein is CASSLRLAGGTYNEQFF.